The 10 T cell receptor beta chains listed next were all sequenced from one sample in a study of blood T cell repertoires in COVID-19 (dated by TCRdb to the early 2020s). The library was obtained by the immunoSEQ multiplex PCR assay. Sourced from immuneACCESS, this table was stored by TCRdb with only in-frame sequences that have V and J called. A share of the clones is absent; for the studies checked, an unresolved V gene accounts for under half, and the remainder has no known explanation. For this sample there are 150,000 to 200,000 clones; 70% to 90% appear just once. Around 3% of the sample lies in the top ten. The sequencing sample was made of peripheral blood. The receptors come from a man in his 60s with acute or convalescent COVID-19.

The chain has TRBV2 and TRBJ2-2; 7 bases map to TRBD1. The CDR3 runs 15 residues. Per germline, CDR1 SNHLY and CDR2 FYNNEI. Germline trimming cut 4 bases from V and 5 bases from J; bases unmatched to any gene: 7. The CDR3 nucleotides read TGTGCCAGCAGTGGGGTAGGGGGCTGGACCGGGGAGCTGTTTTTT. It specifies CASSGVGGWTGELFF.

V usage is TRBV19 and J usage is TRBJ2-1, with 11 bases lining up with TRBD1. This CDR3 has 15 amino acids. V dropped 1 base and J dropped 6; count of bases not matched to a gene: 2. The germline gives CDR1 LNHDA, CDR2 SQIVND (reference sequence). Written as DNA, the CDR3 is TGTGCCAGTAGTATAGTGGGGACAGGGGGCAATGAGCAGTTCTTC. Translated, it gives CASSIVGTGGNEQFF.

This clone appeared a few times. V gene TRBV3-1 (or the pseudogene TRBV3-2) combines with J gene TRBJ2-1; D remains unclear. Germline values: CDR1 LGHDT, CDR2 YNNKEL (reference sequence). The CDR3 has 17 amino acids. V was pared by 4 bases and J by 0 bases, with 16 bases between. The DNA for the CDR3 is TGTGCCAGCAGCCCACCTAGAGGAGCGATCTCCTACAATGAGCAGTTCTTC. Its protein product is CASSPPRGAISYNEQFF.

This chain uses TRBV28 with TRBJ1-1; a weak D match, TRBD1 (6 bases). Trimming removed 3 bases from V and 2 bases from J, with 13 bases in between. This CDR3 is built from 15 residues. The germline CDR1 and CDR2 sequences are MDHEN and SYDVKM. The CDR3 DNA is TGTGCCAGCAGTTTGGGGGGGCGGCGTAACACTGAAGCTTTCTTT. Amino acid sequence: CASSLGGRRNTEAFF. Variable domain in full (rest from reference TRBV28 and TRBJ1-1): DVKVTQSSRYLVKRTGEKVFLECVQDMDHENMFWYRQDPGLGLRLIYFSYDVKMKEKGDIPEGYSVSREKKERFSLILESASTNQTSMYLCASSLGGRRNTEAFFGQGTRLTVV.

This sequence joins TRBV19 and TRBJ2-7; 11 bases map to TRBD1. CDR1 is LNHDA and CDR2 is SQIVND in the germline V gene (reference sequence). V lost 6 bases to trimming and J lost 6 bases; unmatched junction nucleotides: 7. The CDR3 sequence is 14 residues long. The CDR3 here is CASRLTGTGGEQYF. The CDR3 coding sequence is TGTGCCAGTAGACTTACCGGGACAGGGGGCGAGCAGTACTTC. Combining the CDR3 with reference TRBV19 and TRBJ2-7 gives the whole variable domain DGGITQSPKYLFRKEGQNVTLSCEQNLNHDAMYWYRQDPGQGLRLIYYSQIVNDFQKGDIAEGYSVSREKKESFPLTVTSAQKNPTAFYLCASRLTGTGGEQYFGPGTRLTVT.

The chain uses TRBV7-2 and TRBJ2-7; D might be TRBD2 (5 bases). Trimming left V 5 bases short and J 1 base short, with 15 bases between. Per the germline V gene, CDR1 is SGHTA and CDR2 is FQGNSA. The CDR3 loop spans 15 amino acids. CDR3 region: CASSPGGLLSYEQYF. The CDR3 region has the DNA TGTGCCAGCAGCCCCGGCGGGCTTTTGTCCTACGAGCAGTACTTC.

The V call is TRBV6-2 or TRBV6-3, the J call TRBJ2-7, with a tentative D call TRBD2 (6 bases). The germline V gene has CDR1 MNHEY and CDR2 SVGEGT. This CDR3 region has 18 residues. The V end lost 6 bases, the J end lost 6 bases, and 30 bases lay between the germline ends. CDR3 sequence: CASSRTETTAGKRGEQYF. The DNA for the CDR3 is TGTGCCAGCAGCCGGACGGAGACCACTGCGGGAAAACGTGGCGAGCAGTACTTC.

The chain joins TRBV15 to TRBJ2-7; D ambiguous. V was cut by 0 bases and J by 2 bases, with 11 bases left in between. Germline-derived CDR1 and CDR2 are LNHNV and YYDKDF (reference sequence). The CDR3 is 15 residues long. The CDR3 spells CATSRDRLLTYEQYF. The CDR3 coding sequence is TGTGCCACCAGCAGAGATAGACTCCTGACCTACGAGCAGTACTTC.

The chain links TRBV7-9 to TRBJ1-3; the match to TRBD1 covers 7 bases. CDR1 SEHNR and CDR2 FQNEAQ come from the germline V gene (reference sequence). This CDR3 spans 16 amino acids. The V segment lost 6 bases and the J segment 5 bases; nucleotides outside the gene matches: 13. CDR3 amino acids: CASRSTGPALRNTIYF. The CDR3 bases are TGTGCCAGCAGGTCGACAGGGCCCGCCTTAAGAAACACCATATATTTT. Together with reference TRBV7-9 and TRBJ1-3, the CDR3 gives the full variable domain: DTGVSQNPRHKITKRGQNVTFRCDPISEHNRLYWYRQTLGQGPEFLTYFQNEAQLEKSRLLSDRFSAERPKGSFSTLEIQRTEQGDSAMYLCASRSTGPALRNTIYFGEGSWLTVV.

The genes are TRBV2 and TRBJ2-7; 8 nucleotides line up with TRBD2. CDR1 and CDR2 from the germline V gene are SNHLY and FYNNEI. The CDR3 loop spans 16 amino acids. The junction had 11 bases not matched to a gene; V was cut back by 5 bases and J by 2 bases. The CDR3, as DNA: TGTGCCAGCAGTCCCTCCGGACGGGAGGGTACCTACGAGCAGTACTTC. This translates into CASSPSGREGTYEQYF.